The text below deals with one T cell receptor (beta chain). Its antigen is still unknown. Researchers amplified the TCR beta CDR3 regions from RNA transcripts. First-round RT-PCR with HTBI primers amplified the TCR CDR3 region. Via MiXCR, TCRdb re-called the multiplex PCR reads, giving one row per CDR3 protein. Here the sample spans around 700,000 distinct CDR3 sequences, roughly a sixth being singletons. CDR1 MNHNS and CDR2 SASEGT come from the germline V gene. The CDR3 has 14 amino acids. V was pared by 11 bases and J by 1 base, with 15 bases between. The data derive from a study of T cells in Graves' hyperthyroidism and ophthalmopathy. About the research overall: Prior to any treatment, at the point of initial diagnosis, peripheral blood was collected. Study-level findings and limits: Clonotypes that were expanded in thyroid above 0.001 mostly appeared in blood too.

Patients showing uncontrolled infection, other autoimmune disease, pregnancy or lactation were ineligible. The sequenced sample consisted of blood. The rearrangement uses TRBV6-1 and TRBJ2-1; D unclear. This TCR was recovered from a woman aged 50 to 65 with Graves' hyperthyroidism that later progressed to Graves' ophthalmopathy. CDR3 in amino acids: CAASREPSYNEQFF. CDR3 DNA: TGTGCCGCTTCGAGAGAACCTTCCTACAATGAGCAGTTCTTC.